The clone carrying this T cell receptor beta chain has only a few counts. For TCRbeta, the library was prepared with unique molecular identifiers. TCRdb recomputed calls from the PCR reads with MiXCR, one row per CDR3 protein. The sample shows roughly 590,000 distinct CDR3 sequences, about 15% of them seen only once. The sample belongs to a study of T-cell reconstitution after alpha-beta-depleted transplantation in children. After removal of 4 bases from V and 5 bases from J, the junction contained 12 bases not matched to a gene. CDR1 is SGHTA, CDR2 FQGNSA, per germline. The CDR3 runs to 16 residues. Sample: PBMCs from the stem cell graft donor, taken from the stem cell graft. J is TRBJ1-1 and V is TRBV7-2, with TRBD1 identical over 8 bases. This receptor was obtained from a human donor who donated a stem cell graft to a child with acute myeloid leukemia. CDR3 residues: CASSSIFTGGRTEAFF. The CDR3 bases are TGTGCCAGCAGCTCCATTTTCACAGGGGGGAGGACTGAAGCTTTCTTT.